The entry below gives a single T cell receptor beta chain sequence along with its context. What it binds is unknown. cDNA reverse transcribed from extracted RNA served as the sequencing template. Sequencing used immunoSEQ multiplex PCR; TCRdb keeps in-frame clones, though not all of them. The data show around 150,000 clones, about 60% seen once. This CDR3 has 15 amino acids. V was shortened by 5 bases and J by 0 bases, with 11 bases between the two germline ends. Germline V CDR1 and CDR2: LNHDA, SQIVND (reference sequence). This sample was included in a study of CD8+ T cells in alopecia areata. Study in general: Each of the treated patients was given oral tofacitinib, 5 to 10 mg twice daily, for moderate-to-severe alopecia areata.

As for treatment: oral pan-JAK inhibitor, 5-10 mg twice daily. Points from the study as a whole: Higher clonality and more expanded CD8+ clones appeared in lesional than normal scalp. Tofacitinib significantly reduced both scalp clonality and expanded CD8+ clones among the top 100.

Source: CD4+ T cells sorted from blood, taken at week 24, from a patient treated with tofacitinib. The V and J genes are TRBV19 and TRBJ1-5; D remains ambiguous. The clonotype originates from a human donor with alopecia areata. The CDR3 is CASSDMTYSNQPQHF. The CDR3 nucleotides read TGTGCCAGTAGTGACATGACCTATAGCAATCAGCCCCAGCATTTT.